These T cell receptor beta chains were read from a single sample in a study of beta chain features in type 1 diabetes. Sequencing used immunoSEQ multiplex PCR; TCRdb keeps in-frame clones, though not all of them. The sample consists of 200,000 to 300,000 clones, under 13% of them appearing once. The sample taken for sequencing was naive CD4+ T cells from blood. The source is a man under 40 with type 1 diabetes. Both conserved end residues are part of each CDR3. D genes are given only for firm matches. Size is stated for part of the rows, as once, few or many counts, or as a class when the clone is expanded.

J	V	D	size	DNA	CDR3
TRBJ2-5	TRBV25-1	TRBD1	NA	TGTGCCAGCAGACAAGAAACAGGGGGCGGAGAGACCCAGTACTTC	CASRQETGGGETQYF
TRBJ2-7	TRBV9	TRBD1	NA	TGTGCCAGCAGCACATACAGGGGCGAGCAGTACTTC	CASSTYRGEQYF
TRBJ2-1	TRBV5-1	NA	few	TGCGCCAGCAGCGTAGGGGTACCCTCCTACAATGAGCAGTTCTTC	CASSVGVPSYNEQFF
TRBJ1-1	TRBV15	NA	few	TGTGCCACCAGCAGAGATAGAAATGAAGCTTTCTTT	CATSRDRNEAFF
TRBJ2-1	TRBV7-9	NA	NA	TGTGCCAGCAGCTTAGGGGCGGGCGGAGACAATGAGCAGTTCTTC	CASSLGAGGDNEQFF
TRBJ2-2	TRBV7-2	TRBD2	NA	TGTGCCAGCAGCTTACTAGCGGGCGGCACCGGGGAGCTGTTTTTT	CASSLLAGGTGELFF
TRBJ2-2	TRBV9	NA	few	TGTGCCAGCACGGTGGGGGACATTGGGGACACCGGGGAGCTGTTTTTT	CASTVGDIGDTGELFF
TRBJ2-5	TRBV5-1	NA	NA	TGCGCCAGCAGCCCTCGCGCTCTCCAAGAGACCCAGTACTTC	CASSPRALQETQYF
TRBJ2-1	TRBV28	TRBD2	NA	TGTGCCAGCAGTTCATTCCTAGCGGGGGGCCTGTTCTTC	CASSSFLAGGLFF
TRBJ2-3	TRBV5-4	NA	NA	TGTGCCAGCAGTTCTGACTCCGGGAGCAGAGATACGCAGTATTTT	CASSSDSGSRDTQYF